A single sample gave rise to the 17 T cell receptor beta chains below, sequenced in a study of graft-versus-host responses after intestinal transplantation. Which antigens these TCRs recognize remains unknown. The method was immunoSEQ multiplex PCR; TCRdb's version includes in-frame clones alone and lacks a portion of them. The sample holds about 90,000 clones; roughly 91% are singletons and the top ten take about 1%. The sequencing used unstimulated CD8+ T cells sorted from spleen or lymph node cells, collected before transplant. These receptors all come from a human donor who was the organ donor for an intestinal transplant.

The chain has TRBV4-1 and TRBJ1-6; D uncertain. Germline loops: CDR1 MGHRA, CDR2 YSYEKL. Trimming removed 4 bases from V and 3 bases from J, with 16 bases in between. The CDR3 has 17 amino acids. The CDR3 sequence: CASSLRTRGYYNSPLHF. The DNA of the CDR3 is TGCGCCAGCAGCCTCCGCACCAGAGGGTACTATAATTCACCCCTCCACTTT.

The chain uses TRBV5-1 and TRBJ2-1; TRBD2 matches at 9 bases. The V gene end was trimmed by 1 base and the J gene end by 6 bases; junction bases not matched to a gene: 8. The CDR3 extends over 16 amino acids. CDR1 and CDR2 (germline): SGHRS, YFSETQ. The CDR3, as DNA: TGCGCCAGCAGCTTGAACTGGCGGGAGGGCCTCAATGAGCAGTTCTTC. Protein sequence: CASSLNWREGLNEQFF.

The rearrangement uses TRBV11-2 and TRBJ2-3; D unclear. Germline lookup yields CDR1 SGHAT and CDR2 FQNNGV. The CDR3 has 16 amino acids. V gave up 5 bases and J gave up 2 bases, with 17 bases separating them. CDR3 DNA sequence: TGTGCCAGCAGCCTCATGCCGGGTGGTCACACAGATACGCAGTATTTT. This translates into CASSLMPGGHTDTQYF.

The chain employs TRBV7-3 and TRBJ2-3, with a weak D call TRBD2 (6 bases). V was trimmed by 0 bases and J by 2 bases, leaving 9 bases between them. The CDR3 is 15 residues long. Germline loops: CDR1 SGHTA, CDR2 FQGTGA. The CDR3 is CASSLTGGNTDTQYF. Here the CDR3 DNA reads TGTGCCAGCAGCTTAACCGGGGGAAACACAGATACGCAGTATTTT.

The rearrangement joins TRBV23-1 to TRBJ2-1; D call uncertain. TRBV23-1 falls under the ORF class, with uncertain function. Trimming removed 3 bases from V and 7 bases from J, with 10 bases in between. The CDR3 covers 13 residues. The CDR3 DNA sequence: TGCGCCAGCAGTCAGACCTCCGGGAATGAGCAGTTCTTC. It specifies CASSQTSGNEQFF.

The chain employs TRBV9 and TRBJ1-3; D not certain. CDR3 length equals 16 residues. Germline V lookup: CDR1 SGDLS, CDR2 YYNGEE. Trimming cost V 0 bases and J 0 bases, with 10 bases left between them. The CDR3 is CASSVGQAGSGNTIYF. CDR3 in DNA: TGTGCCAGCAGCGTAGGGCAGGCTGGCTCTGGAAACACCATATATTTT.

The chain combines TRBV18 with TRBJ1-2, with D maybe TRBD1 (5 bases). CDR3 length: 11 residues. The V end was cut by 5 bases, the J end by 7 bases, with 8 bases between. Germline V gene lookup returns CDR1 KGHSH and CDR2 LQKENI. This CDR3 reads CASSGGLGYTF. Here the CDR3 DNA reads TGTGCCAGCTCAGGGGGACTTGGCTACACCTTC.

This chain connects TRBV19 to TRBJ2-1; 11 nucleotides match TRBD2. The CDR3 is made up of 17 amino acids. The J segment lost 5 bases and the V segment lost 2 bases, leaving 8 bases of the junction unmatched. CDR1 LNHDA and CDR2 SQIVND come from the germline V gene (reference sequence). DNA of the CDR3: TGTGCCAGTAGTATACGGGGGGGGACTAGCGGCCACAATGAGCAGTTCTTC. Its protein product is CASSIRGGTSGHNEQFF.

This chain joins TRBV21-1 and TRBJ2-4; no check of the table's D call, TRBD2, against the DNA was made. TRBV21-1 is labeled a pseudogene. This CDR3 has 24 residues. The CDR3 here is CASSKGVVCCRGRIAGLAKNIQYF. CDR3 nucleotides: TGTGCCAGCAGCAAAGGCGTGGTCTGCTGCCGGGGGCGGATAGCGGGGCTAGCCAAAAACATTCAGTACTTC.

For the CDR3, the DNA is TGTGCCAGCAGCTTAGGGTCCCCTCCGGGAGCTTTCTTT. Protein product: CASSLGSPPGAFF. The chain uses TRBV7-9 and TRBJ1-1; D call uncertain. This CDR3 contains 13 residues. V was clipped by 1 base and J by 10 bases, with 13 bases between them. Looked up from germline, CDR1 is SEHNR and CDR2 is FQNEAQ (reference sequence).

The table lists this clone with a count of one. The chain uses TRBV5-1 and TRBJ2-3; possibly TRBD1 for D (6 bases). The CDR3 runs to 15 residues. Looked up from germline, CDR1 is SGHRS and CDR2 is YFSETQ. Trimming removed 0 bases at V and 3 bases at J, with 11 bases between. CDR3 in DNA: TGCGCCAGCAGCTTGGACGAGGGGGTAACAGATACGCAGTATTTT. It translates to CASSLDEGVTDTQYF. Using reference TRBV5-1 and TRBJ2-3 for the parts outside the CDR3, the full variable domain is KAGVTQTPRYLIKTRGQQVTLSCSPISGHRSVSWYQQTPGQGLQFLFEYFSETQRNKGNFPGRFSGRQFSNSRSEMNVSTLELGDSALYLCASSLDEGVTDTQYFGPGTRLTVL.

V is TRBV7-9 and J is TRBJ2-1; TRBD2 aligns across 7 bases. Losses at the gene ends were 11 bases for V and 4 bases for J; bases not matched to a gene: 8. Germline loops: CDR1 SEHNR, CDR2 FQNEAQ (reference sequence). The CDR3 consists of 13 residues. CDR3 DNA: TGTGCCCTGGGGGGGTCGCTTTACAATGAGCAGTTCTTC. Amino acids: CALGGSLYNEQFF.

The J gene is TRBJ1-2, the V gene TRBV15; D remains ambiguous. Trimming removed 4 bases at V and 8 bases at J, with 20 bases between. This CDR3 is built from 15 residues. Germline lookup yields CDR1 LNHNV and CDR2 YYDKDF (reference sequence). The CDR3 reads CATSKDPAETGGYTF. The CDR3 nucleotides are TGTGCCACCAGCAAGGACCCCGCCGAGACGGGGGGCTACACCTTC.

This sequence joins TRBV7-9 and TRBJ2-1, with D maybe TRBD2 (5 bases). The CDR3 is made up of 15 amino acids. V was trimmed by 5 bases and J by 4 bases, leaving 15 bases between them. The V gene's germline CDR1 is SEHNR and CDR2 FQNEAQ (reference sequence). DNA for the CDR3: TGTGCCAGCAGCCAAGGGTATCGGGATTACAATGAGCAGTTCTTC. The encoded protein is CASSQGYRDYNEQFF.

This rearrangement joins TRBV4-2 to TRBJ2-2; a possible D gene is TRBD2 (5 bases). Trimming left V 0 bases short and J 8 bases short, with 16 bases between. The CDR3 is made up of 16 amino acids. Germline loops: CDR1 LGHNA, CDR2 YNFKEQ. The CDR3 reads CASSQDTVASKGELFF. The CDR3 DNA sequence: TGTGCCAGCAGCCAAGATACCGTAGCGAGTAAGGGGGAGCTGTTTTTT.

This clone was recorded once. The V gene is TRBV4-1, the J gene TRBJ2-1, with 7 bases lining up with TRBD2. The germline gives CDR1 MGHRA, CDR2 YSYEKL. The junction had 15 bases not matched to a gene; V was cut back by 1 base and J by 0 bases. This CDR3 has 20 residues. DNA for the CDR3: TGCGCCAGCAGCCAAGTTGAGTACCCCTTCGGGGGGAACTCCTACAATGAGCAGTTCTTC. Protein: CASSQVEYPFGGNSYNEQFF.

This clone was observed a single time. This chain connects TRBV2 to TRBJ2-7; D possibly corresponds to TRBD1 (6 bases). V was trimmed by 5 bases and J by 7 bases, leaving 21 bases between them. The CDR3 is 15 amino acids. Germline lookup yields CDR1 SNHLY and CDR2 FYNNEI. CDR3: CASSPMYRELWEQYF. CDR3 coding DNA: TGTGCCAGCAGTCCGATGTACAGGGAGCTATGGGAGCAGTACTTC.